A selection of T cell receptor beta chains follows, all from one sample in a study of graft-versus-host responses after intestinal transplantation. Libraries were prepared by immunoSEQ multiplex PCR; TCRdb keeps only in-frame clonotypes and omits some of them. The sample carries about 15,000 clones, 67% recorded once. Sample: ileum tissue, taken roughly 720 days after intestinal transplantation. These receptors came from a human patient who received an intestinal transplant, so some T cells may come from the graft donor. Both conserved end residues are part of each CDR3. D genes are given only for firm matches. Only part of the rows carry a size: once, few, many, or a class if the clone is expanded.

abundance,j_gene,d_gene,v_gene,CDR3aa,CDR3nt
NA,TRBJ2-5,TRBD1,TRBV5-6,CASSPDRGYRETQYF,TGTGCCAGCAGTCCGGACAGGGGGTATCGGGAGACCCAGTACTTC
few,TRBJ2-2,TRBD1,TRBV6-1,CASSEFKGAAGELFF,TGTGCCAGCAGTGAATTTAAGGGGGCAGCCGGGGAGCTGTTTTTT
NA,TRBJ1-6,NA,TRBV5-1,CASKGGVEKNSPLHF,TGCGCCAGCAAAGGGGGGGTTGAGAAGAATTCACCCCTCCACTTT
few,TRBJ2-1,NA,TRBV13,CASSLVPGKVFF,TGTGCCAGCAGCTTAGTCCCGGGGAAGGTGTTCTTC
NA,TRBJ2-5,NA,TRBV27,CASSTLDRYQETQYF,TGTGCCAGCAGTACACTAGACAGGTACCAAGAGACCCAGTACTTC
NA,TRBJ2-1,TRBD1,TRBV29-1,CSVDVTGARNEQFF,TGCAGCGTTGATGTGACAGGGGCTAGGAATGAGCAGTTCTTC
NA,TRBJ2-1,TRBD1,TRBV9,CASSGQPGTAEQFF,TGTGCCAGCAGCGGCCAACCCGGGACAGCCGAGCAGTTCTTC
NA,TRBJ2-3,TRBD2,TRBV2,CASSREGLDTQYF,TGTGCCAGCAGTCGGGAGGGACTAGATACGCAGTATTTT
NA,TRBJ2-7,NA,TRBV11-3,CASSPGVGEAYEQYF,TGTGCCAGCAGCCCCGGGGTAGGGGAGGCCTACGAGCAGTACTTC
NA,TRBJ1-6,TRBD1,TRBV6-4,CASSDPTGGLNSPLHF,TGTGCCAGCAGTGACCCTACAGGGGGCCTTAATTCACCCCTCCACTTT
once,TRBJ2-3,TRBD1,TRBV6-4,CASSDSGQGDTDTQYF,TGTGCCAGCAGTGACTCAGGACAGGGCGACACAGATACGCAGTATTTT
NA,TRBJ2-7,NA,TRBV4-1,CASSQDRGRGRNEQYF,TGCGCCAGCAGCCAAGATAGGGGAAGGGGGAGAAACGAGCAGTACTTC
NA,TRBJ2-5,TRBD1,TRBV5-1,CASVEGQGRETQYF,TGCGCCAGCGTCGAGGGACAGGGTCGAGAGACCCAGTACTTC
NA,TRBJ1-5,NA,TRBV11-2,CASSLEGLNYQPQHF,TGTGCCAGCAGCTTAGAGGGACTAAACTATCAGCCCCAGCATTTT
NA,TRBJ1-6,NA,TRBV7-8,CASSLVTHSYYNSPLHF,TGTGCCAGCAGCTTAGTGACCCACAGCTACTATAATTCACCCCTCCACTTT
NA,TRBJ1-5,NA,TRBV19,CASSIERRASNQPQHF,TGTGCCAGTAGTATAGAGAGGCGGGCTAGCAATCAGCCCCAGCATTTT
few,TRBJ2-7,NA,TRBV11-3,CASSLVESYEQYF,TGTGCCAGCAGCCTCGTCGAGTCCTACGAGCAGTACTTC
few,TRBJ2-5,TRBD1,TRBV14,CASSRGQGETQYF,TGTGCCAGCAGCAGAGGACAGGGAGAGACCCAGTACTTC
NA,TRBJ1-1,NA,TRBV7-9,CASSQELGAVTTEAFF,TGTGCCAGCAGCCAGGAACTGGGGGCTGTTACGACTGAAGCTTTCTTT
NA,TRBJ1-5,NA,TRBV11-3,CASSLDGSNQPQHF,TGTGCCAGCAGCTTAGACGGGAGCAATCAGCCCCAGCATTTT
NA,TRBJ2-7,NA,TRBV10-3,CAILQGPYYEQYF,TGTGCCATCCTACAGGGCCCCTACTACGAGCAGTACTTC
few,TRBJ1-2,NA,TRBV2,CASSLQGGEGGYTF,TGTGCCAGCAGTCTCCAAGGGGGTGAGGGGGGCTACACCTTC
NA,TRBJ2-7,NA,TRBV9,CASSVGQASYEQYF,TGTGCCAGCAGCGTAGGGCAGGCATCCTACGAGCAGTACTTC